This T cell receptor (beta chain) was sequenced in a study of T-cell memory formation after mild COVID-19. Study information: Clusters of TCRs were largely donor specific.

Whole-study results and caveats: Pre-infection memory showed some responding clones, and this suggested that cross-reactive memory joined. Largely, contracting CD4+ clones fell within CM and EM, and contracting CD8+ clones within EMRA.

TCRdb re-called the 5' RACE reads with MiXCR, one entry per CDR3 protein. In the table there are 200,000 to 250,000 distinct CDR3 sequences, roughly 30% of which are singletons. Germline V CDR1 and CDR2: SGHRS, YFSETQ. CDR3 size: 16 residues. Trimming left V 0 bases short and J 3 bases short, with 15 bases between. In regard to this clonotype: The antigen is not known.

The sequence was obtained from an adult woman who had mild COVID-19 (a few samples of this study predate the infection). Cell type and time point are not known. The chain is built from TRBV5-1 and TRBJ1-1; D call uncertain. Sequencing was done on a sample of PBMCs or a T cell subset sorted from them (not recorded which). CDR3 in amino acids: CASSLGAGEGDTEAFF. CDR3 in DNA: TGCGCCAGCAGCTTGGGGGCTGGTGAGGGAGACACTGAAGCTTTCTTT.